This entry lists 30 T cell receptor beta chains sequenced from one sample in a study of blood T cell repertoires in COVID-19. Profiling relied on immunoSEQ multiplex PCR, and the TCRdb table lists in-frame clones only, not all of them. The profile covers 100,000 or so clones, with more than 85% appearing a single time and under 20% taken by the ten largest. Sequencing used peripheral blood. These receptor sequences come from a human donor with acute or convalescent COVID-19. The donor label of this sample is uncertain.

This clone was seen a single time. The CDR3 nucleotides are TGTGCCAGTAGTATCCCTCCTCGGGATGAGCAGTTCTTC. Translation: CASSIPPRDEQFF. The rearrangement joins TRBV19 to TRBJ2-1; D uncertain. CDR1 LNHDA and CDR2 SQIVND come from the germline V gene (reference sequence). The CDR3 has 13 amino acids. V shed 3 bases and J shed 8 bases, with 11 bases lying between them.

The gene calls are TRBV7-9 and TRBJ1-6; a weak D match, TRBD1 (5 bases). Germline V CDR1 and CDR2: SEHNR, FQNEAQ (reference sequence). This CDR3 contains 14 residues. V lost 4 bases, J lost 4 bases, and 8 bases lay in between. The DNA for the CDR3 is TGTGCCAGCAGCTCGCAGGGTTATAATTCACCCCTCCACTTT. This translates into CASSSQGYNSPLHF.

This chain connects TRBV2 to TRBJ1-4, with TRBD1 identical over 7 bases. Trimming cost V 4 bases and J 5 bases; bases outside gene matches: 10. The V gene's germline CDR1 is SNHLY and CDR2 FYNNEI. The CDR3 runs 16 residues. CDR3 DNA: TGTGCCAGCAGTGCCTATCCGGGACAGTCGAATGAAAAACTGTTTTTT. Its translation is CASSAYPGQSNEKLFF.

The chain couples TRBV24-1 to TRBJ2-1; D is ambiguous. CDR1 is KGHDR and CDR2 is SFDVKD in the germline V gene. Trimming removed 9 bases from V and 6 bases from J, with 8 bases in between. The CDR3 spans 11 residues. CDR3 sequence reads: CATALGNEQFF. The CDR3 DNA reads as TGTGCCACCGCCCTAGGCAATGAGCAGTTCTTC.

This clone was detected only a few times. The gene calls are TRBV7-2 and TRBJ2-7; the D gene is possibly TRBD1 (6 bases). The CDR3 runs 13 residues. Germline CDR1 and CDR2: SGHTA and FQGNSA. V was pared by 6 bases and J by 9 bases, with 18 bases between. CDR3 coding DNA: TGTGCCAGCAGTCCTACAGGGTCCTGGGGGCAGTACTTC. Protein sequence: CASSPTGSWGQYF.

The sample holds a few counts of this clone. The chain links TRBV12-3 or TRBV12-4 to TRBJ2-1; a possible D gene is TRBD1 (5 bases). The CDR3 totals 11 residues. V lost 4 bases to trimming and J lost 13 bases, with 11 bases between them. CDR3 amino acids: CASSSGPFQFF. The CDR3 DNA reads TGTGCCAGCAGTTCAGGGCCCTTCCAGTTCTTC.

V and J are TRBV5-4 and TRBJ2-3; 10 bases map to TRBD2. There are 16 residues in the CDR3. Germline V CDR1 and CDR2: SGHNT, YYREEE (reference sequence). The V and J ends lost 1 base and 3 bases, in that order; junction bases with no gene match: 5. The CDR3 here is CASSLRAGGPTDTQYF. CDR3 in DNA: TGTGCCAGCAGCTTGCGAGCGGGGGGGCCAACAGATACGCAGTATTTT.

This clone was seen once. The J gene is TRBJ1-1, the V gene TRBV6-2 or TRBV6-3; D unclear. Germline V CDR1 and CDR2: MNHEY, SVGEGT. CDR3 length equals 14 residues. V was cut by 5 bases and J by 2 bases, with 12 bases left in between. The chain's CDR3 is CASSTGELNTEAFF. As DNA, the CDR3 is TGTGCCAGCAGTACCGGGGAACTCAACACTGAAGCTTTCTTT.

This chain links TRBV5-1 with TRBJ1-2, with D perhaps matching TRBD1 (6 bases). Trimming stripped 0 bases from V and 6 bases from J, with 12 bases between. The CDR3 is 14 residues long. CDR1 is SGHRS, CDR2 YFSETQ, per germline. The CDR3 loop reads CASSLVSGADGYTF. In nucleotides, the CDR3 is TGCGCCAGCAGCTTGGTCTCAGGGGCCGATGGCTACACCTTC.

The rearrangement uses TRBV9 and TRBJ2-7, with 7 bases identical to TRBD2. Germline CDR1 SGDLS, CDR2 YYNGEE. Trimming at V came to 2 bases and at J to 2 bases, leaving 7 bases not matched to a gene. There are 15 residues in the CDR3. DNA for the CDR3: TGTGCCAGCAGCGTTAGTCTAGCGGTTCCCTACGAGCAGTACTTC. This sequence encodes CASSVSLAVPYEQYF.

The chain is built from TRBV30 and TRBJ1-3, with D unclear. V lost 4 bases to trimming and J lost 5 bases, with 18 bases between them. The CDR3 length is 15 residues. CDR1 GTSNPN and CDR2 SVGIG come from the germline V gene (reference sequence). In DNA form, the CDR3 reads TGTGCCTGGAAATCGCGACTCCTAATGCGAAACACCATATATTTT. It yields the protein CAWKSRLLMRNTIYF.

The chain employs TRBV2 and TRBJ1-1; a weak D match, TRBD1 (5 bases). In germline, CDR1 is SNHLY, CDR2 FYNNEI. Trimming left V 6 bases short and J 5 bases short, with 10 bases between. The CDR3 has 12 residues. CDR3 protein: CASSAGITEAFF. Here the CDR3 DNA reads TGTGCCAGCAGCGCAGGGATTACTGAAGCTTTCTTT. The whole variable domain, filled in from reference TRBV2 and TRBJ1-1, reads EPEVTQTPSHQVTQMGQEVILRCVPISNHLYFYWYRQILGQKVEFLVSFYNNEISEKSEIFDDQFSVERPDGSNFTLKIRSTKLEDSAMYFCASSAGITEAFFGQGTRLTVV.

Comment on this clone: Other nucleotide sequences from this sample produce the same CDR3. J is TRBJ2-5 and V is TRBV5-1, with 7 bases aligning to TRBD2. Germline assignment: CDR1 SGHRS and CDR2 YFSETQ. This CDR3 is 13 amino acids long. J was trimmed by 4 bases and V by 0 bases; bases with no gene match: 0. CDR3 in amino acids: CASSLGGGETQYF. CDR3 DNA: TGCGCCAGCAGCTTGGGCGGGGGAGAGACCCAGTACTTC.

The chain carries TRBV28 and TRBJ2-3; a possible D gene is TRBD2 (5 bases). The CDR3 runs 17 residues. V shed 3 bases and J shed 2 bases, with 18 bases lying between them. Per germline, CDR1 MDHEN and CDR2 SYDVKM. DNA of the CDR3: TGTGCCAGCAGTTTTGGTTCAACTAGAGGGTCCACAGATACGCAGTATTTT. It translates to CASSFGSTRGSTDTQYF.

The J gene is TRBJ2-5, the V gene TRBV2; 9 nucleotides match TRBD1. Germline V CDR1 and CDR2: SNHLY, FYNNEI. The CDR3 contains 16 residues. V shed 1 base and J 5 bases; nucleotides not matched to a gene: 8. The CDR3 protein is CASSEEADRGRETQYF. CDR3 in DNA: TGTGCCAGCAGTGAAGAGGCGGACAGGGGAAGGGAGACCCAGTACTTC.

The genes are TRBV29-1 and TRBJ1-1; 9 bases agree with TRBD1. This CDR3 has 13 residues. The germline V gene has CDR1 SQVTM and CDR2 ANQGSEA. Trimming cost V 7 bases and J 4 bases; bases outside gene matches: 7. CDR3 residues: CSGTNRGLTEAFF. The CDR3 DNA is TGCAGCGGAACAAACAGGGGGCTCACTGAAGCTTTCTTT.

The chain carries TRBV25-1 and TRBJ2-7; perhaps TRBD1 as D (6 bases). Germline values: CDR1 MGHDK, CDR2 SYGVNS. The ends were cut back, 4 bases at V and 3 bases at J, with 7 bases in the middle. The CDR3 spans 12 residues. The CDR3 DNA sequence: TGTGCCAGCAGTGGAGGGGGCTACGAGCAGTACTTC. Its protein is CASSGGGYEQYF.

This chain links TRBV29-1 with TRBJ2-3; maybe TRBD2 (6 bases). Germline V gene lookup returns CDR1 SQVTM and CDR2 ANQGSEA. Trimming took 6 bases from V and 3 from J, leaving 13 bases between them. The CDR3 consists of 13 residues. CDR3 nucleotide sequence: TGCAGCGTGCCCGGGAGCGGTACAGATACGCAGTATTTT. It encodes CSVPGSGTDTQYF.

This chain uses TRBV7-2 with TRBJ2-5, with 9 bases identical to TRBD2. V gave up 1 base and J gave up 3 bases; unmatched junction bases: 6. The germline V gene encodes CDR1 SGHTA and CDR2 FQGNSA. The CDR3 is 16 residues long. The CDR3 DNA sequence: TGTGCCAGCAGCTTAGTTGCTAGCGGGAATAAAGAGACCCAGTACTTC. Translation: CASSLVASGNKETQYF.

V gene TRBV27 combines with J gene TRBJ2-3; 7 bases map to TRBD1. The CDR3 totals 14 residues. V lost 6 bases and J lost 9; bases outside the gene matches: 12. The germline gives CDR1 MNHEY, CDR2 SMNVEV (reference sequence). This chain's CDR3 is CASRIDRVGWTQYF. As DNA, the CDR3 is TGTGCCAGCAGAATTGACAGGGTCGGGTGGACGCAGTATTTT.

The V and J genes are TRBV7-8 and TRBJ1-1, with 9 bases that match TRBD1. V lost 5 bases to trimming and J lost 1 base; unmatched junction nucleotides: 8. This CDR3 is built from 16 residues. CDR1 and CDR2 from the germline V gene are SGHVS and FQNEAQ. CDR3 amino acids: CASSRNRGHSNTEAFF. DNA for the CDR3: TGTGCCAGCAGCAGAAACAGGGGGCATTCGAACACTGAAGCTTTCTTT.

The CDR3 is CASSQGQNSNQPQHF. Here the CDR3 DNA reads TGCGCCAGCAGCCAAGGACAGAATAGCAATCAGCCCCAGCATTTT. J is TRBJ1-5 and V is TRBV4-1; weak D call: TRBD1 (5 bases). The germline V gene encodes CDR1 MGHRA and CDR2 YSYEKL. The CDR3 totals 15 residues. V was shortened by 1 base and J by 0 bases, with 7 bases between the two germline ends.

J is TRBJ1-2 and V is TRBV28; D call uncertain. The germline V gene has CDR1 MDHEN and CDR2 SYDVKM. V was shortened by 3 bases and J by 4 bases, with 6 bases between the two germline ends. CDR3 size: 12 residues. CDR3: CASSFMRYGYTF. Here the CDR3 DNA reads TGTGCCAGCAGTTTTATGCGCTATGGCTACACCTTC.

The V and J genes are TRBV7-9 and TRBJ1-1, with D possibly matching TRBD1 (6 bases). Germline values: CDR1 SEHNR, CDR2 FQNEAQ (reference sequence). The CDR3 length is 13 residues. Trimming removed 8 bases from V and 4 bases from J, with 14 bases in between. CDR3 loop: CASDKQGSTEAFF. As DNA, the CDR3 is TGTGCCAGCGACAAACAGGGTTCCACTGAAGCTTTCTTT. The whole variable domain, filled in from reference TRBV7-9 and TRBJ1-1, reads DTGVSQNPRHKITKRGQNVTFRCDPISEHNRLYWYRQTLGQGPEFLTYFQNEAQLEKSRLLSDRFSAERPKGSFSTLEIQRTEQGDSAMYLCASDKQGSTEAFFGQGTRLTVV.

The V and J genes are TRBV20-1 and TRBJ2-7; possible D gene TRBD1, 5 bases. This CDR3 comprises 10 residues. The V end was cut by 6 bases, the J end by 9 bases, with 12 bases between. CDR1 and CDR2 from the germline V gene are DFQATT and SNEGSKA (reference sequence). This CDR3 is CSAQGWGQYF. The CDR3 DNA reads TGCAGTGCGCAGGGATGGGGGCAGTACTTC.

V is TRBV13 and J is TRBJ1-1; D is unresolved. Trimming cost V 3 bases and J 0 bases, with 8 bases left between them. Germline lookup yields CDR1 PRHDT and CDR2 FYEKMQ (reference sequence). The length of the CDR3 is 14 residues. In DNA form, the CDR3 reads TGTGCCAGCAGCTTCCCATCCATGAACACTGAAGCTTTCTTT. Translation gives CASSFPSMNTEAFF.

The chain is built from TRBV4-2 and TRBJ1-4; a weak D match, TRBD1 (6 bases). The CDR3 extends over 13 amino acids. Germline V gene lookup returns CDR1 LGHNA and CDR2 YNFKEQ. Trimming stripped 1 base from V and 6 bases from J, with 6 bases between. Written as DNA, the CDR3 is TGTGCCAGCAGCCAAGGGACAGATGAAAAACTGTTTTTT. This gives the protein CASSQGTDEKLFF.

The rearrangement joins TRBV6-5 to TRBJ1-5; 7 bases agree with TRBD1. CDR3 length: 13 residues. Germline V gives CDR1 MNHEY, CDR2 SVGAGI. Unmatched junction bases numbered 5, after V lost 6 bases and J lost 6 bases. The CDR3 DNA sequence: TGTGCCAGCAGCACCGACAGGGCTCAGCCCCAGCATTTT. As protein: CASSTDRAQPQHF.

The J gene is TRBJ2-3, the V gene TRBV29-1, with D possibly TRBD1 on 5 matching bases. The CDR3 length is 13 residues. Trimming pared 1 base from V and 3 bases from J, leaving 8 bases between. Germline assignment: CDR1 SQVTM and CDR2 ANQGSEA. The CDR3 DNA reads TGCAGCGTTGAAGGGGGCCAAACAGATACGCAGTATTTT. This translates into CSVEGGQTDTQYF.

The V and J genes are TRBV6-2 or TRBV6-3 and TRBJ2-7; the D gene is possibly TRBD2 (6 bases). The CDR3 has 16 amino acids. V was clipped by 6 bases and J by 2 bases, with 20 bases between them. Germline V lookup: CDR1 MNHEY, CDR2 SVGEGT. CDR3 loop: CASSDSERGAPYEQYF. DNA of the CDR3: TGTGCCAGCAGCGATTCCGAACGCGGGGCCCCCTACGAGCAGTACTTC.